This TCR beta chain originates from a study of shared clonotypes between healthy human individuals. Points from the study as a whole: Sample collection involved blood only; tissue repertoires are likely different.

Each subset's genomic DNA was split evenly across several immunoSEQ plates. In the study's own analysis: Filtering was not the same, since immunoSEQ gave junction-only sequences without quality scores. Clones were read by immunoSEQ multiplex PCR, and TCRdb kept only the in-frame ones, dropping some. V, J and clone size are taken as reported in that table, and D and trimming were inferred from the DNA itself. The repertoire includes around 2.1 million clones, around 95% of them detected once, and 0.13% sits in the top ten. Note on this clone: No antigen is known for it.

The CDR3 length is 13 residues. V gave up 4 bases and J gave up 0 bases, with 5 bases separating them. Germline CDR1 MGHDK, CDR2 SYGVNS. The authors divided CD4+ cells into CD45RA+ naive and CD45RA-negative memory subsets. The chain has TRBV25-1 and TRBJ2-3; D is uncertain. The sequenced material came from naive CD4+ T cells sorted from blood. The sample's subset: CD45RA+ positively selected. The clonotype comes from a man aged 18 to 29 in good health. This CDR3 reads CASSVTSTDTQYF. In nucleotides, the CDR3 is TGTGCCAGCAGTGTGACTAGCACAGATACGCAGTATTTT.